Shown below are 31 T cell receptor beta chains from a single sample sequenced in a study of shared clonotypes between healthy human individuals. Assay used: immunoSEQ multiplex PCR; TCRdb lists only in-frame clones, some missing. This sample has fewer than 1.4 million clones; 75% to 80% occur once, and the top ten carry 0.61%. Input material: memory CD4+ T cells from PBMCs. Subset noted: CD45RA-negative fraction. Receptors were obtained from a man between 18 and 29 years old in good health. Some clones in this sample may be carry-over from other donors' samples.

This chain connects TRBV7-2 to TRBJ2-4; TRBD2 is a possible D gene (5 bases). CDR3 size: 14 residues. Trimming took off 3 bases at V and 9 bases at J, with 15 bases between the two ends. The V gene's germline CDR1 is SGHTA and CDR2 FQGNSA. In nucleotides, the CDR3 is TGTGCCAGCAGCTTCGACGGGATGGGCGGCATTCAGTACTTC. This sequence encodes CASSFDGMGGIQYF.

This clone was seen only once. The CDR3 sequence: CAWTNNWGTNGYTF. CDR3 DNA: TGTGCCTGGACTAATAATTGGGGGACAAATGGCTACACCTTC. The gene calls are TRBV30 and TRBJ1-2, with D possibly TRBD1 on 6 matching bases. Germline lookup yields CDR1 GTSNPN and CDR2 SVGIG (reference sequence). Trimming took off 4 bases at V and 6 bases at J, with 18 bases between the two ends. The CDR3 totals 14 residues.

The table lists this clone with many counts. The CDR3 DNA is TGCGCCAGCAGCTTTGAAAGGGGCTATGGCTACACCTTC. Protein sequence: CASSFERGYGYTF. The chain couples TRBV5-1 to TRBJ1-2; D may be TRBD1 (5 bases). CDR1 is SGHRS and CDR2 is YFSETQ in the germline V gene. V was clipped by 2 bases and J by 4 bases, with 9 bases between them. The CDR3 consists of 13 residues.

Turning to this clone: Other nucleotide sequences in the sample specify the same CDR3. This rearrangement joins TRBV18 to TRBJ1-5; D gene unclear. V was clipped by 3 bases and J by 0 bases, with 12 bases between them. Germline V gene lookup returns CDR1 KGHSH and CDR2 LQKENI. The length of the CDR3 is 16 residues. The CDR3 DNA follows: TGTGCCAGCTCACCCTCCCCGGTGAGTAGCAATCAGCCCCAGCATTTT. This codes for CASSPSPVSSNQPQHF.

The CDR3 spells CASTTARAGVRSNQPQHF. CDR3 in DNA: TGTGCCAGCACCACAGCGCGGGCAGGGGTCAGGAGCAATCAGCCCCAGCATTTT. The gene calls are TRBV28 and TRBJ1-5, with D possibly matching TRBD1 (6 bases). The CDR3 length is 18 residues. Deletions cut 7 bases from V and 1 base from J, with 23 bases between. Germline assignment: CDR1 MDHEN and CDR2 SYDVKM.

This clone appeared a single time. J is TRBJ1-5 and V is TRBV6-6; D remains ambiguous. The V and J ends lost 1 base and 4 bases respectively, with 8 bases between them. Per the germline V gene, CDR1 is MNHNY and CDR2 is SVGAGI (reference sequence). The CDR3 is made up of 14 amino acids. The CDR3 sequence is CASSYYLSNQPQHF. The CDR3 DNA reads TGTGCCAGCAGTTACTATCTCAGTAATCAGCCCCAGCATTTT.

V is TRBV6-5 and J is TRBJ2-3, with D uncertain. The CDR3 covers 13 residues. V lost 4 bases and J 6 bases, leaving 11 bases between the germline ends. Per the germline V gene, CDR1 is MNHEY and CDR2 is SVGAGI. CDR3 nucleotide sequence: TGTGCCAGCAGTTGGCGACCAGCCGATACGCAGTATTTT. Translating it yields CASSWRPADTQYF.

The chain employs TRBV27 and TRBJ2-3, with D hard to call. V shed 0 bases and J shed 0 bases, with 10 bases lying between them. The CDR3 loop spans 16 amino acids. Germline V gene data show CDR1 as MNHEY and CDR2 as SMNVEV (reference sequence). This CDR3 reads CASSLSAGLSTDTQYF. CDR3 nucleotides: TGTGCCAGCAGTTTATCGGCCGGATTGAGCACAGATACGCAGTATTTT.

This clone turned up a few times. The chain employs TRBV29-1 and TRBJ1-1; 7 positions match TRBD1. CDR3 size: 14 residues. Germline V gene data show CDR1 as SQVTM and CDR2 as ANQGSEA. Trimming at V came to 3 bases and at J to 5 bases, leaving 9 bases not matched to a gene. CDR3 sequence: CSVDEGAVRTEAFF. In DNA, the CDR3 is TGCAGCGTTGATGAGGGGGCGGTAAGGACTGAAGCTTTCTTT.

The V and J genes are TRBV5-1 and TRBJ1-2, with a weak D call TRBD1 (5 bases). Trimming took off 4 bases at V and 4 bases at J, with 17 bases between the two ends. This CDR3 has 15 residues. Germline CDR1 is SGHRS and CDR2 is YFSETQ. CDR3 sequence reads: CASSNDGTAAYGYTF. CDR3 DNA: TGCGCCAGCAGCAACGACGGGACGGCCGCCTATGGCTACACCTTC. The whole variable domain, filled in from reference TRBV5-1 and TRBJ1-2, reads KAGVTQTPRYLIKTRGQQVTLSCSPISGHRSVSWYQQTPGQGLQFLFEYFSETQRNKGNFPGRFSGRQFSNSRSEMNVSTLELGDSALYLCASSNDGTAAYGYTFGSGTRLTVV.

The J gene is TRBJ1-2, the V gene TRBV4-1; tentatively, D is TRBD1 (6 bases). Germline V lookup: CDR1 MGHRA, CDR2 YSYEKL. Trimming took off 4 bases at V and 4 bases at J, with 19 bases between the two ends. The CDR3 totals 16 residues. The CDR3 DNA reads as TGCGCCAGCAGCCTACAAACAGGGACGGCTAGCTATGGCTACACCTTC. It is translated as CASSLQTGTASYGYTF.

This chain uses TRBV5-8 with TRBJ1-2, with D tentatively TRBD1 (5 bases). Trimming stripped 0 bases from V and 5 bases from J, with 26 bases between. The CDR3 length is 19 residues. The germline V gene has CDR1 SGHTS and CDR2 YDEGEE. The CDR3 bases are TGTGCCAGCAGCTTGGTCTCCCACCGCTGGGGACGGCGACTATATGGCTACACCTTC. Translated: CASSLVSHRWGRRLYGYTF.

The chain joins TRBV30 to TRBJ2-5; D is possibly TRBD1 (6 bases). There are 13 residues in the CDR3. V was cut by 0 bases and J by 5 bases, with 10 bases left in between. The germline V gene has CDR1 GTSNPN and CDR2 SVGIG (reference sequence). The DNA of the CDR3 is TGTGCCTGGAGTGTACAGGGAACGGAGACCCAGTACTTC. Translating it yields CAWSVQGTETQYF.

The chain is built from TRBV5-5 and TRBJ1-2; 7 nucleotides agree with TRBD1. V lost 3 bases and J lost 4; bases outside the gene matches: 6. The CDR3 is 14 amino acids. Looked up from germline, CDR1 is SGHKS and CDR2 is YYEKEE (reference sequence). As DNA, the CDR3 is TGTGCCAGCAGCTCCGGACAGGCGGTCTATGGCTACACCTTC. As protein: CASSSGQAVYGYTF.

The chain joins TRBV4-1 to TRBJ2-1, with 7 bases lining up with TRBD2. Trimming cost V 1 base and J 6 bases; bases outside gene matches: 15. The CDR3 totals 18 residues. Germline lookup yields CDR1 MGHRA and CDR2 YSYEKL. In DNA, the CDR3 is TGCGCCAGCAGCCAAGGGATCATACAGGTGGGGGGGTTCAATGAGCAGTTCTTC. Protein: CASSQGIIQVGGFNEQFF.

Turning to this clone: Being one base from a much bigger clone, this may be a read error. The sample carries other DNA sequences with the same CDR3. The CDR3 region is CASSATSTDTQYF. CDR3 nucleotide sequence: TGTGCCAGCAGCGCGACTAGCACAGATACGCAGTATTTT. The genes are TRBV9 and TRBJ2-3; the D is unclear. CDR1 and CDR2 from the germline V gene are SGDLS and YYNGEE. The ends were cut back, 3 bases at V and 0 bases at J, with 5 bases in the middle. The CDR3 runs 13 residues.

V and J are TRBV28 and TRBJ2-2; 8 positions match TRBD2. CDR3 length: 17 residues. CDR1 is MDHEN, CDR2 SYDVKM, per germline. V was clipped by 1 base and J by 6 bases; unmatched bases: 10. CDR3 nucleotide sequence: TGTGCCAGCAGTTTATTCGGCGGTTCTAGCGGGCCCGGGGAGCTGTTTTTT. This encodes CASSLFGGSSGPGELFF.

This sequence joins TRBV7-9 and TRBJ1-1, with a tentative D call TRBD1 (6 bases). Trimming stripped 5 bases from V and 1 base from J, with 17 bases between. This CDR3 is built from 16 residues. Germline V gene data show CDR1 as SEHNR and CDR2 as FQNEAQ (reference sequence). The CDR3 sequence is CASSPGGAFGNTEAFF. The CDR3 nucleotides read TGTGCCAGCAGCCCCGGGGGGGCCTTTGGGAACACTGAAGCTTTCTTT.

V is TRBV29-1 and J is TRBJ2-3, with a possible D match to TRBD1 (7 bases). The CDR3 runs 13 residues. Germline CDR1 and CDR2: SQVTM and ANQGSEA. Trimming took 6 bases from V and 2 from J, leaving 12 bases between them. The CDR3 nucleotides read TGCAGCGTGCGGGACAGCTACACAGATACGCAGTATTTT. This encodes CSVRDSYTDTQYF.

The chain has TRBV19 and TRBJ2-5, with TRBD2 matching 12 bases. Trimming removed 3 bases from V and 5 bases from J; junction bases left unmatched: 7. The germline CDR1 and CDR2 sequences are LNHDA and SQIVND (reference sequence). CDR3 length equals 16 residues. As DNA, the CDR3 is TGTGCCAGTAGTATTCTAGCGGGAGGGTGGAAGGAGACCCAGTACTTC. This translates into CASSILAGGWKETQYF.

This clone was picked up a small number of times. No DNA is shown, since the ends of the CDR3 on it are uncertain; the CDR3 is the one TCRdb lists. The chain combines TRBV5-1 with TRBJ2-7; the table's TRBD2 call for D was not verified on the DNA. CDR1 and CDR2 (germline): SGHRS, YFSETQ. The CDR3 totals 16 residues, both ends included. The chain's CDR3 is CASSFGSGDLWYEQYF.

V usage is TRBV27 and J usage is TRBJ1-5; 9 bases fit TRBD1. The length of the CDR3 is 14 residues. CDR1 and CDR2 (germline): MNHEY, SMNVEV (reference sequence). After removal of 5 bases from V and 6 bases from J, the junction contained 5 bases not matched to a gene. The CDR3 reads CASSPGQGRQPQHF. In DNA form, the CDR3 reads TGTGCCAGCAGTCCCGGACAGGGGCGTCAGCCCCAGCATTTT.

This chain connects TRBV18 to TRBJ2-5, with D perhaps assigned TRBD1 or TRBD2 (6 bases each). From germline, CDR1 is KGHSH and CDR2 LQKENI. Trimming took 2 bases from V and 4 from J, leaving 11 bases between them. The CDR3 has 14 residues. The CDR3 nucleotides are TGTGCCAGCTCACCAACGGGGGCACGAGAGACCCAGTACTTC. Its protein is CASSPTGARETQYF.

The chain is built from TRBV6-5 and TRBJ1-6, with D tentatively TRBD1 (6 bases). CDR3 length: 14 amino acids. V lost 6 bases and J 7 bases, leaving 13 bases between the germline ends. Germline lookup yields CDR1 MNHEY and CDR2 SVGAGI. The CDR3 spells CASSQGQSNSPLHF. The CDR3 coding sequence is TGTGCCAGCAGCCAGGGACAATCCAATTCACCCCTCCACTTT.

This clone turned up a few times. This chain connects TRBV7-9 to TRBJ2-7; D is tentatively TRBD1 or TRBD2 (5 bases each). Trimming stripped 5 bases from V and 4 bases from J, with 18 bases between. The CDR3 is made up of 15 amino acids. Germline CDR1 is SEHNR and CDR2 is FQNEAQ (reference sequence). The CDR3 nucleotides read TGTGCCAGCAGCCCAGCGGACACCGGGGAGTACGAGCAGTACTTC. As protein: CASSPADTGEYEQYF.

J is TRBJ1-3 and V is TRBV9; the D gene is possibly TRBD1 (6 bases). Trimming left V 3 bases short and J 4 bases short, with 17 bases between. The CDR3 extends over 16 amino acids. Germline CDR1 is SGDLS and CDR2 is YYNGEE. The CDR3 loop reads CASSAQGIMAGNTIYF. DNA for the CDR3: TGTGCCAGCAGCGCCCAGGGGATTATGGCCGGAAACACCATATATTTT.

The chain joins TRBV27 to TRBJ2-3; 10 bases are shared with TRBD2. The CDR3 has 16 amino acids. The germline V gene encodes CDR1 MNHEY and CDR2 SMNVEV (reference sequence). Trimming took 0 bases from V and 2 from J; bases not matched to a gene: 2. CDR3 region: CASSLSTSGYTDTQYF. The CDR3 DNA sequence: TGTGCCAGCAGTTTATCGACTAGCGGGTACACAGATACGCAGTATTTT.

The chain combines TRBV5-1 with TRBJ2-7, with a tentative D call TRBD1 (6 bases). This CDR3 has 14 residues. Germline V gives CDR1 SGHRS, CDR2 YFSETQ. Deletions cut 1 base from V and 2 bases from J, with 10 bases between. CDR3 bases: TGCGCCAGCAGCTTGAAGGGGGATCCCTACGAGCAGTACTTC. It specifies CASSLKGDPYEQYF.

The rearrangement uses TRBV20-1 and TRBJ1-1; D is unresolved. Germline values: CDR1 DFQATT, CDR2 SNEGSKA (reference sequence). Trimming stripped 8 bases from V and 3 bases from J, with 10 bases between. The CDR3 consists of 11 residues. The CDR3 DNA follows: TGCAGTCTCCAGAAGGACACTGAAGCTTTCTTT. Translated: CSLQKDTEAFF.

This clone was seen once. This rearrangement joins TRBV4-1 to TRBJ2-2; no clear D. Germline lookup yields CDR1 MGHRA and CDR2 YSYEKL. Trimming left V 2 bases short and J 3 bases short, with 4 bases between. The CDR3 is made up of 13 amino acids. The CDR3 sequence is CASSQTDTGELFF. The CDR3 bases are TGCGCCAGCAGCCAAACTGACACCGGGGAGCTGTTTTTT.

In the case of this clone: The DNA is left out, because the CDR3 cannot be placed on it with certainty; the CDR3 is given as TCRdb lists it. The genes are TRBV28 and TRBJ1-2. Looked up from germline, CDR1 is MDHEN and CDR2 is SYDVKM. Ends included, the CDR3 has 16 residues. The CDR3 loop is CASSSSEGRAYYGYTF.